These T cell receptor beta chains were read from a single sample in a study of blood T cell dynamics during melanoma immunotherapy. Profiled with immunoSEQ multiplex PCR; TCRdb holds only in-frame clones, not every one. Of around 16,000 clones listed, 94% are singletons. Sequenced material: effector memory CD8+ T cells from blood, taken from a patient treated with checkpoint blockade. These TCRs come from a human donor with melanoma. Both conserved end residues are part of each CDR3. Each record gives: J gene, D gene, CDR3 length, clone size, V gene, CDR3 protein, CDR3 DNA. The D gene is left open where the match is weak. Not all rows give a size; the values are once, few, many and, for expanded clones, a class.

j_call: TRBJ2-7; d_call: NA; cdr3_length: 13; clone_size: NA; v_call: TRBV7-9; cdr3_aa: CASSLDLSYEQYF; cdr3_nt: TGTGCCAGCAGCTTAGACCTATCCTACGAGCAGTACTTC
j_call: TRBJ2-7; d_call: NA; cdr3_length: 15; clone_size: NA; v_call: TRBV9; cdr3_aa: CASSPEAEGNYEQYF; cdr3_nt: TGTGCCAGCAGTCCCGAGGCGGAGGGGAACTACGAGCAGTACTTC
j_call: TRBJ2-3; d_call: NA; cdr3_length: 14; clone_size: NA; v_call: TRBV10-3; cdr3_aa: CAISGVSRTDTQYF; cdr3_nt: TGTGCCATCAGTGGGGTCAGTCGCACAGATACGCAGTATTTT
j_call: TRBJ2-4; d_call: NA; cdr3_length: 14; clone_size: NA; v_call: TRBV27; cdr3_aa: CASSLYGAKNIQYF; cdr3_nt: TGTGCCAGCAGTTTGTACGGAGCCAAAAACATTCAGTACTTC
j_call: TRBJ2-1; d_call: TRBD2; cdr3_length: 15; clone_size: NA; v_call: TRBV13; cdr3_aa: CASSFFPAGRPEQFF; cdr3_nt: TGTGCCAGCAGCTTTTTCCCAGCGGGACGACCTGAGCAGTTCTTC
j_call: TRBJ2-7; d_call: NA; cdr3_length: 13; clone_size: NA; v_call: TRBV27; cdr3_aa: CASSLSVSYEQYF; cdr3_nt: TGTGCCAGCAGTTTATCCGTCTCCTACGAGCAGTACTTC
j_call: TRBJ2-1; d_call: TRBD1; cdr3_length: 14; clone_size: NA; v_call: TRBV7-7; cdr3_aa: CASSSRDRYNEQFF; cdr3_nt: TGTGCCAGCAGCTCCCGGGACAGGTACAATGAGCAGTTCTTC
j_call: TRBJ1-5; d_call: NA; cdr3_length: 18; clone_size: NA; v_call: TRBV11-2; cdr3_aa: CASSTGPVGGEGNQPQHF; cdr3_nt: TGTGCCAGCAGCACCGGCCCGGTAGGGGGTGAGGGCAATCAGCCCCAGCATTTT
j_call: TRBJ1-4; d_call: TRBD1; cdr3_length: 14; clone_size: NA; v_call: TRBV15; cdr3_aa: CATSRGQINEKLFF; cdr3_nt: TGTGCCACCAGCAGGGGACAGATTAATGAAAAACTGTTTTTT
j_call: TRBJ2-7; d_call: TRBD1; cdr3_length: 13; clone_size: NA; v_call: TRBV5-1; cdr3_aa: CASSEGQAYEQYF; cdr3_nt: TGCGCCAGCAGCGAAGGACAGGCCTACGAGCAGTACTTC
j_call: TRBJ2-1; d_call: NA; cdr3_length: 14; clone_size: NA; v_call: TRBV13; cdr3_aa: CASSPGPAYNEQFF; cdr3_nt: TGTGCCAGCAGCCCGGGCCCAGCCTACAATGAGCAGTTCTTC
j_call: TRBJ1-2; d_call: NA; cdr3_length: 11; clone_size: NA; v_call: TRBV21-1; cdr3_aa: CASSATRAYTF; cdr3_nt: TGTGCCAGCAGCGCTACAAGGGCGTACACCTTC
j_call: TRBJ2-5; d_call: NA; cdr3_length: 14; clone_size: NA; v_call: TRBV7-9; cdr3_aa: CASSTTSRKETQYF; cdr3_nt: TGTGCCAGCAGCACCACTAGCAGGAAAGAGACCCAGTACTTC
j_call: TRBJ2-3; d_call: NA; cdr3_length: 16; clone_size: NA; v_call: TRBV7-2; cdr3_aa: CASSPIPGTFTDTQYF; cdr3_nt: TGTGCCAGCAGCCCTATTCCCGGGACTTTCACAGATACGCAGTATTTT
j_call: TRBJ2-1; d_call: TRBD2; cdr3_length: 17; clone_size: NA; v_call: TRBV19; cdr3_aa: CATSGGSGTPLYDEQFF; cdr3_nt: TGTGCGACCAGTGGGGGAAGCGGGACGCCCCTCTACGATGAGCAGTTCTTC
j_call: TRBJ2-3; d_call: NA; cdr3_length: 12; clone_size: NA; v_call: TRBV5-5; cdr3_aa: CASSTDTDTQYF; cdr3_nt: TGTGCCAGCAGCACCGACACAGATACGCAGTATTTT
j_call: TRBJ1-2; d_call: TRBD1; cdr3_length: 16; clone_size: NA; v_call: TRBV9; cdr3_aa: CASTSRQTRGSYGYTF; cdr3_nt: TGTGCCAGCACCTCCCGACAGACCAGGGGGAGCTATGGCTACACCTTC
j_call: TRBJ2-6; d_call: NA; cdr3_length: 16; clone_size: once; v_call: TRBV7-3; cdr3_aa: CASSLLSSSGANVLTF; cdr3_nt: TGTGCCAGCAGCTTATTGTCGAGCTCTGGGGCCAACGTCCTGACTTTC
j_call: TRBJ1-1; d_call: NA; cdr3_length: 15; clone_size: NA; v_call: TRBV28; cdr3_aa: CASSFRKYRNTEAFF; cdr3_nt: TGTGCCAGCAGTTTTAGAAAGTACAGGAACACTGAAGCTTTCTTT
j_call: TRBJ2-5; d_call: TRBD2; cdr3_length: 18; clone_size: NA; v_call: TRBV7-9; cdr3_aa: CASSPPLMTSGRVETQYF; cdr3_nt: TGTGCCAGCAGCCCCCCCCTGATGACTAGCGGGAGGGTGGAGACCCAGTACTTC
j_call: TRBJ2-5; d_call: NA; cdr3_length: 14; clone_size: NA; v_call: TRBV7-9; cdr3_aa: CASSLALALETQYF; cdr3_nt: TGTGCCAGCAGCTTAGCGTTGGCTCTGGAGACCCAGTACTTC
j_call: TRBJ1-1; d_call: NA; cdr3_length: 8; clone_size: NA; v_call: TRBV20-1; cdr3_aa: CSALYAFF; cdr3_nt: TGCAGTGCCCTCTATGCTTTCTTT
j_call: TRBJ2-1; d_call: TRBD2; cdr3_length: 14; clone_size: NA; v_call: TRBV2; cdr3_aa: CASSGASGSNEQFF; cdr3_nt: TGTGCCAGCAGTGGGGCTAGCGGGAGCAATGAGCAGTTCTTC
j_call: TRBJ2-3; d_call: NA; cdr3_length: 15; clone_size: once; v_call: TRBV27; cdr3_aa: CASSLTVTSTDTQYF; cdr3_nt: TGTGCCAGCAGTTTAACGGTAACTAGCACAGATACGCAGTATTTT
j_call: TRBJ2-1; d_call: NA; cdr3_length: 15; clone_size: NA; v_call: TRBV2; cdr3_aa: CASSEGKLGYNEQFF; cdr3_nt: TGTGCCAGCAGTGAAGGAAAGTTGGGCTACAATGAGCAGTTCTTC
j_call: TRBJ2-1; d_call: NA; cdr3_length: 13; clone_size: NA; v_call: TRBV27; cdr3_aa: CAVRDGRGNEQFF; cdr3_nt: TGTGCAGTTCGCGACGGGAGAGGGAATGAGCAGTTCTTC
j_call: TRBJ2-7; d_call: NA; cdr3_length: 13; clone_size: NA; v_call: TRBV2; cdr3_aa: CASRLISTYEQYF; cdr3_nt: TGTGCCAGCCGGCTTATCTCGACCTACGAGCAGTACTTC
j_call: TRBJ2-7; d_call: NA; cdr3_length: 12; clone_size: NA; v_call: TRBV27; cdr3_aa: CASSLKGYEQYF; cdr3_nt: TGTGCCAGCAGTTTAAAAGGGTACGAGCAGTACTTC